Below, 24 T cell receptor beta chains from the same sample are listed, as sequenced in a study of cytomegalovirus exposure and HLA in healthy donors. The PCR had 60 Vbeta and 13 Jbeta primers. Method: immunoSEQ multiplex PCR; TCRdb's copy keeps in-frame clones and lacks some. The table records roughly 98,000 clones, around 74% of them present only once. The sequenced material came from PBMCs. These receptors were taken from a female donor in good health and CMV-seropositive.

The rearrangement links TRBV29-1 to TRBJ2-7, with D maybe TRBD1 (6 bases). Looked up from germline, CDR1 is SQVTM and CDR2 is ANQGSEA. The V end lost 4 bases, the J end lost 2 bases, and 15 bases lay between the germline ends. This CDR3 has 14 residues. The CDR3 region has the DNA TGCAGCGTTGTTGGGTGGGACACTACCTACGAGCAGTACTTC. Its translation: CSVVGWDTTYEQYF.

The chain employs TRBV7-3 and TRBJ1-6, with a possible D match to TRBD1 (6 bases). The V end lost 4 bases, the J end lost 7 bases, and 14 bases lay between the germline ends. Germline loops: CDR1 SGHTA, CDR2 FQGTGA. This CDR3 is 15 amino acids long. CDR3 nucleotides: TGTGCCAGCAGCTCAGGGGTCCTCCAGAATTCACCCCTCCACTTT. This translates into CASSSGVLQNSPLHF.

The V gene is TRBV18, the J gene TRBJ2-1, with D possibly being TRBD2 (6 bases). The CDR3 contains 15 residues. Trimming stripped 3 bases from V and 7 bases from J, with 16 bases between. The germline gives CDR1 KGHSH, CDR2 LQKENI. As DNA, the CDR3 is TGTGCCAGCTCACCGGGACTCCATAACGGGAATGAGCAGTTCTTC. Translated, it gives CASSPGLHNGNEQFF.

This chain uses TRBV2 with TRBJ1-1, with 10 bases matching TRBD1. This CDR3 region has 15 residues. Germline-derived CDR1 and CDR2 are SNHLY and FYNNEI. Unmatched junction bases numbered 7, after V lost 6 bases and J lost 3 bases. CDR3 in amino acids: CASSADRGSYTEAFF. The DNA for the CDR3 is TGTGCCAGCAGCGCGGACAGGGGGTCATACACTGAAGCTTTCTTT.

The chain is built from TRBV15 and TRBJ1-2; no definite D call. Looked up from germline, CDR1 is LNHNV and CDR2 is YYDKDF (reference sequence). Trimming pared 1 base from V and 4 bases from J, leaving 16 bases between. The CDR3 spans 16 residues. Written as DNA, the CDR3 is TGTGCCACCAGCAGAGGGGCGGTAGCGGGCCTCTATGGCTACACCTTC. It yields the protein CATSRGAVAGLYGYTF.

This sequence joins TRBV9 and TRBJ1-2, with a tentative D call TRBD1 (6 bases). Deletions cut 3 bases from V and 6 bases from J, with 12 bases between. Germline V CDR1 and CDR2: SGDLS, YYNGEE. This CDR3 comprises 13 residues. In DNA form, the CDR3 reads TGTGCCAGCAGCGCCACAGGGTGGAATGGCTACACCTTC. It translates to CASSATGWNGYTF.

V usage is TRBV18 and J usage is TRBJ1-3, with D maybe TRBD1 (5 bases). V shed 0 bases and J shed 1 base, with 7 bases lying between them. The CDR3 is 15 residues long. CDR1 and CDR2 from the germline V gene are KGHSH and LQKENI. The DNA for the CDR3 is TGTGCCAGCTCACCACCGGGGCAGTCTGGAAACACCATATATTTT. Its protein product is CASSPPGQSGNTIYF.

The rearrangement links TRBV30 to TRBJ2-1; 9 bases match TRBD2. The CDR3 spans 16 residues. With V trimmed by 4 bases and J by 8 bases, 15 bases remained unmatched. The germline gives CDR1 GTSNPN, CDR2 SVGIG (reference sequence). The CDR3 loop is CAWKILLAGHSHEQFF. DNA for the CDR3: TGTGCCTGGAAAATCCTACTAGCGGGCCACAGCCATGAGCAGTTCTTC.

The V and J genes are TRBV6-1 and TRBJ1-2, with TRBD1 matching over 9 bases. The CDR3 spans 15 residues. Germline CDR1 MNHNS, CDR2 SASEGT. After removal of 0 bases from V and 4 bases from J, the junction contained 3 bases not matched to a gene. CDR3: CASSEALGQGYGYTF. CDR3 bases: TGTGCCAGCAGTGAAGCGCTGGGACAGGGCTATGGCTACACCTTC.

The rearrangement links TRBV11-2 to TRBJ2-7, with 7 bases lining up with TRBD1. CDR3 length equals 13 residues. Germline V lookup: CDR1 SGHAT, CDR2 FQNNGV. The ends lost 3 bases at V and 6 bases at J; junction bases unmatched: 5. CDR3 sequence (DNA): TGTGCCAGCAGCTTCAGACAGGGCAGCGAGCAGTACTTC. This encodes CASSFRQGSEQYF.

The CDR3 protein is CASSFGGSQNTEAFF. The DNA of the CDR3 is TGTGCCAGCAGCTTTGGAGGCAGCCAAAACACTGAAGCTTTCTTT. The genes are TRBV5-4 and TRBJ1-1; unclear D gene. CDR1 is SGHNT and CDR2 is YYREEE in the germline V gene (reference sequence). This CDR3 comprises 15 residues. Trimming left V 2 bases short and J 2 bases short, with 13 bases between.

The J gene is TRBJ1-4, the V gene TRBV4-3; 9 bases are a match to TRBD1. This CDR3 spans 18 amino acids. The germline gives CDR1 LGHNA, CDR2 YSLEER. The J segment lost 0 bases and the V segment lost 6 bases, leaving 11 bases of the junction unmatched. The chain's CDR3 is CASSRLPGQGATNEKLFF. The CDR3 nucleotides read TGCGCCAGCAGTCGCTTACCGGGACAGGGTGCAACTAATGAAAAACTGTTTTTT.

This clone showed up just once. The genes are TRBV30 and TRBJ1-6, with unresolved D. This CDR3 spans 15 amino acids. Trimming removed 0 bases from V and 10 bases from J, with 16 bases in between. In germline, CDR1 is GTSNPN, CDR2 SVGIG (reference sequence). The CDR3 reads CAWSVWAQSTSPLHF. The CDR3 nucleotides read TGTGCCTGGAGTGTATGGGCCCAATCCACCTCACCCCTCCACTTT.

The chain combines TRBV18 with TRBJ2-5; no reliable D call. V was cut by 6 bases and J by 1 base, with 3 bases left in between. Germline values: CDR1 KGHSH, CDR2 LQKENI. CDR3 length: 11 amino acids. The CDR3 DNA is TGTGCCAGCTCTATCCAAGAGACCCAGTACTTC. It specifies CASSIQETQYF.

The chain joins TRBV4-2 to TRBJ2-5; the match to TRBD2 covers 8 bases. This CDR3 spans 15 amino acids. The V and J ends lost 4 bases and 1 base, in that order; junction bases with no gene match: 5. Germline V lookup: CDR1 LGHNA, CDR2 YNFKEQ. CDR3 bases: TGTGCCAGCAGCCGACAAACTAGCGGCCAAGAGACCCAGTACTTC. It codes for CASSRQTSGQETQYF.

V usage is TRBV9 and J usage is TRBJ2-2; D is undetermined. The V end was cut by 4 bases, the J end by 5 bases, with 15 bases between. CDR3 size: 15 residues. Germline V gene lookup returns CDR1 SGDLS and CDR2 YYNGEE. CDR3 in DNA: TGTGCCAGCAGCCTCTCCCTCGAACAGACCGGGGAGCTGTTTTTT. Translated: CASSLSLEQTGELFF.

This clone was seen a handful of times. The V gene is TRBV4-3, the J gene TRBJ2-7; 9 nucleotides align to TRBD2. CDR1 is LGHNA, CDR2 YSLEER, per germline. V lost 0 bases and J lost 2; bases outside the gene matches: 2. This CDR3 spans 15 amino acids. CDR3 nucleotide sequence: TGCGCCAGCAGCCAAGATCCTAGCGGGACCTACGAGCAGTACTTC. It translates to CASSQDPSGTYEQYF.

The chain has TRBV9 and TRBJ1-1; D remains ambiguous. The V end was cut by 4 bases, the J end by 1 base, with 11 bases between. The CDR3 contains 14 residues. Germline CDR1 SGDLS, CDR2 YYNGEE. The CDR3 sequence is CASSPRTTNTEAFF. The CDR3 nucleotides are TGTGCCAGCAGCCCCCGAACTACGAACACTGAAGCTTTCTTT.

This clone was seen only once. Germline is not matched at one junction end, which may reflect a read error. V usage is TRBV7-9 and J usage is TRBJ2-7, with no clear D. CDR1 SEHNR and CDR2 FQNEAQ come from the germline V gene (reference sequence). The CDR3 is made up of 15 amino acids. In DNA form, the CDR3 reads TGTGCCAGCAGCTCCCCCGCGAAGCTCTACTTTCACCCGTCCTTC. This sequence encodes CASSSPAKLYFHPSF.

This chain's CDR3 is CASSLAGGTEAFF. The CDR3 bases are TGTGCCAGCAGCTTAGCAGGGGGCACTGAAGCTTTCTTT. This sequence joins TRBV11-2 and TRBJ1-1, with TRBD1 matching over 7 bases. This CDR3 is built from 13 residues. With 1 base clipped from V and 4 bases from J, the junction kept 0 bases outside the gene matches. CDR1 and CDR2 from the germline V gene are SGHAT and FQNNGV.

CDR3 amino acids: CASSYQGTVFRGYTF. CDR3 in DNA: TGTGCCAGCAGTTACCAAGGGACAGTCTTTCGTGGCTACACCTTC. The gene calls are TRBV6-5 and TRBJ1-2, with 7 bases matching TRBD1. Germline CDR1 reads MNHEY; CDR2 reads SVGAGI. V gave up 2 bases and J gave up 7 bases; unmatched junction bases: 10. The length of the CDR3 is 15 residues.

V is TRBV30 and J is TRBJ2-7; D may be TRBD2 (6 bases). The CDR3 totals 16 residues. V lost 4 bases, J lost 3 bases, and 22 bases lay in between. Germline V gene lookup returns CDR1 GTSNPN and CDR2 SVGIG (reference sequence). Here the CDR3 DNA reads TGTGCCTGGACGGGAGTGATAGTTCCCCCCCACTACGAGCAGTACTTC. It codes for CAWTGVIVPPHYEQYF. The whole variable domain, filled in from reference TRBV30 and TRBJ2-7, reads SQTIHQWPATLVQPVGSPLSLECTVEGTSNPNLYWYRQAAGRGLQLLFYSVGIGQISSEVPQNLSASRPQDRQFILSSKKLLLSDSGFYLCAWTGVIVPPHYEQYFGPGTRLTVT.

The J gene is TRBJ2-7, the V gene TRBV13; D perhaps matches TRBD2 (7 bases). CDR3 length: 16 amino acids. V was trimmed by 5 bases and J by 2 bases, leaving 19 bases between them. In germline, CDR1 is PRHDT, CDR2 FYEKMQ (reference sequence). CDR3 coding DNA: TGTGCCAGCAGCACTCACAGGGCTCGGGGGGCCTACGAGCAGTACTTC. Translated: CASSTHRARGAYEQYF.

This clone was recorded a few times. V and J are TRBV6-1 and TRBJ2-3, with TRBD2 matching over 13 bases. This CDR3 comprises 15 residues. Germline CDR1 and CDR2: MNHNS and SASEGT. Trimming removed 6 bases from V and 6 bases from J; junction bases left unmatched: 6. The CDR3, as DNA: TGTGCCAGCAGAACTAGCGGGAGGGCCAAGGATACGCAGTATTTT. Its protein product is CASRTSGRAKDTQYF.